This TCR beta chain appears in the sequencing data of a study of blood T cell repertoires in COVID-19. Study background: COVID-19 samples, acute and convalescent, were from the United States, Italy and Spain. Sample material is recorded as cDNA or gDNA derived from T cells, B-cell-depleted T cells, or PBMCs.

This clone was recorded only once. Study processing details: Estimation of nucleated cell counts was performed using reference gene primer amplification. Data came from immunoSEQ multiplex PCR; TCRdb stores just in-frame clones and leaves some out. The V and J calls and clone size come from that table; D and trimming were worked out from the DNA. The table includes about 93,000 clones, around nine tenths detected once. Germline V gene sequence: CDR1 SGHKS, CDR2 YYEKEE (reference sequence). The CDR3 runs 16 residues. The V end lost 0 bases, the J end lost 8 bases, and 17 bases lay between the germline ends.

The TCR comes from a man aged 50-59 years with acute or convalescent COVID-19. The specimen was peripheral blood. The V call is TRBV5-5, the J call TRBJ1-4; D is undetermined. The CDR3 bases are TGTGCCAGCAGCTTGGCCGCGCCTCAAGGTAGCGAAAAACTGTTTTTT. Translating it yields CASSLAAPQGSEKLFF. The whole variable domain, remainder taken from reference TRBV5-5 and TRBJ1-4, is DAGVTQSPTHLIKTRGQQVTLRCSPISGHKSVSWYQQVLGQGPQFIFQYYEKEERGRGNFPDRFSARQFPNYSSELNVNALLLGDSALYLCASSLAAPQGSEKLFFGSGTQLSVL.